These T cell receptor beta chains were read from a single sample in a study of read filtering for tumor transcriptome and immune sequencing. TCRdb reprocessed the reads via MiXCR and lists one record per CDR3 protein. The sample holds about 63,000 distinct CDR3 sequences, over 11% seen once. The sample taken for sequencing was a population of CD138-negative cells sorted from bone marrow. These receptors originate from a donor aged 40 or older with multiple myeloma. Both conserved end residues are part of each CDR3. Each record gives: J gene, V gene, D gene, CDR3 length, clone size, CDR3 protein, CDR3 DNA. A D gene is named only where the DNA matches it firmly. Part of the rows lack a size; the others show once, few, many or a class for expanded clones.

TRBJ2-3 TRBV5-1 . 15 . CASSSQTTSTDTQYF TGCGCCAGCAGCTCGCAGACGACTAGCACAGATACGCAGTATTTT
TRBJ1-2 TRBV6-2/TRBV6-3 . 17 few CASSSAQGRPTNYGYTF TGTGCCAGCAGTTCTGCCCAGGGGCGCCCCACTAACTATGGCTACACCTTC
TRBJ2-2 TRBV7-3 . 15 . CASSLDILHTGELFF TGTGCCAGCAGCTTAGATATCCTGCACACCGGGGAGCTGTTTTTT
TRBJ1-1 TRBV29-1 . 10 many CSVESIEAFF TGCAGCGTTGAATCGATTGAAGCTTTCTTT
TRBJ1-1 TRBV6-1 TRBD1 14 many CASSTDRGSAEAFF TGTGCCAGCAGCACAGACAGGGGGTCCGCAGAAGCTTTCTTT
TRBJ2-1 TRBV5-6 . 17 few CASSLGIGRDSYNEQFF TGTGCCAGCAGCTTGGGAATAGGGCGGGATAGCTACAATGAGCAGTTCTTC
TRBJ1-4 TRBV2 . 15 . CASSEAEGINENLFF TGTGCCAGCAGTGAAGCGGAGGGGATTAATGAAAACCTGTTTTTT
TRBJ2-7 TRBV5-1 TRBD1 15 many CASSSAGTGFDEQYF TGCGCCAGCAGCAGTGCCGGGACAGGTTTCGACGAGCAGTACTTC
TRBJ2-6 TRBV19 TRBD1 16 many CASSIIGTAGANVLTF TGTGCCAGTAGTATAATTGGGACAGCTGGGGCCAACGTCCTGACTTTC
TRBJ2-6 TRBV10-2 TRBD2 17 many CASSWASGRSGANVLTF TGCGCCAGCAGTTGGGCTAGCGGGAGGTCTGGGGCCAACGTCCTGACTTTC
TRBJ1-4 TRBV12-3/TRBV12-4 . 14 many CASSLSGAGEKLFF TGTGCCAGCAGTTTATCAGGGGCCGGTGAAAAACTGTTTTTT
TRBJ1-4 TRBV7-8 TRBD1 15 many CASSFFGQANEKLFF TGTGCCAGCAGCTTCTTCGGACAGGCTAATGAAAAACTGTTTTTT
TRBJ2-1 TRBV10-3 . 13 . CAGTKGPYNEQFF TGTGCCGGAACAAAAGGGCCCTACAATGAGCAGTTCTTC
TRBJ2-3 TRBV5-1 TRBD1 19 many CASSLAVRDRRKSTDTQYF TGCGCCAGCAGCTTGGCTGTGAGGGACAGGAGGAAAAGCACAGATACGCAGTATTTT
TRBJ1-2 TRBV20-1 . 16 many CSARDGRRVSNYGYTF TGCAGTGCTAGAGATGGGAGGAGGGTTTCTAACTATGGCTACACCTTC
TRBJ2-7 TRBV14 . 12 many CASGSASYEQYF TGTGCCAGCGGATCAGCGTCCTACGAGCAGTACTTC
TRBJ1-2 TRBV7-9 . 14 many CASRDKAGLNGYTF TGTGCCAGCAGGGACAAGGCGGGGCTGAATGGCTACACCTTC
TRBJ2-1 TRBV19 . 13 many CASRRGPGNEQFF TGTGCCAGTAGGAGAGGGCCCGGCAATGAGCAGTTCTTC
TRBJ1-1 TRBV30 . 12 many CAWSVANTEAFF TGTGCCTGGAGTGTGGCGAACACTGAAGCTTTCTTT
TRBJ1-2 TRBV30 . 12 many CAWDQGGNGYTF TGTGCCTGGGATCAGGGAGGAAATGGCTACACCTTC
TRBJ1-2 TRBV5-1 . 15 . CASSLAGGQGYGYTF TGCGCCAGCAGCTTGGCCGGGGGGCAAGGCTATGGCTACACCTTC
TRBJ1-5 TRBV6-2/TRBV6-3 . 13 once CASSYGGNQPQNF TGTGCCAGCAGTTATGGGGGAAATCAGCCCCAGAATTTT
TRBJ2-6 TRBV5-1 TRBD1 19 few CASSRDRLTSLSGANVLTF TGCGCCAGCAGCCGGGACAGGTTGACTTCACTCTCTGGGGCCAACGTCCTGACTTTC
TRBJ2-7 TRBV7-3 . 13 many CASSLSGSYEQYF TGTGCCAGCAGCTTAAGCGGTTCCTACGAGCAGTACTTC
TRBJ1-5 TRBV7-9 . 15 many CASSPTGDSNQPQHF TGTGCCAGCAGCCCTACAGGTGATAGCAATCAGCCCCAGCATTTT
TRBJ1-2 TRBV12-3/TRBV12-4 . 13 many CASSLQQFYGYTF TGTGCCAGCAGTTTACAGCAGTTCTATGGCTACACCTTC
TRBJ1-2 TRBV28 TRBD1 16 many CATGYLRGRDNYGYTF TGTGCCACCGGTTACCTCAGGGGGCGCGATAACTATGGCTACACCTTC
TRBJ2-5 TRBV20-1 . 15 many CSARPGGGGLETQYF TGCAGTGCTAGGCCGGGGGGCGGCGGTCTAGAGACCCAGTACTTC
TRBJ2-3 TRBV28 TRBD2 16 many CASRRLGRAPTDTQYF TGTGCCAGCAGACGCCTGGGGAGGGCACCCACAGATACGCAGTATTTT
TRBJ1-2 TRBV10-3 TRBD1 14 many CAISGTGGPYGYTF TGTGCCATCAGTGGAACAGGGGGCCCCTATGGCTACACCTTC
TRBJ2-1 TRBV12-3/TRBV12-4 TRBD2 19 . CASSIAGTSGSLGYNEQFF TGTGCCAGCAGTATTGCCGGGACTAGCGGGAGTCTTGGGTACAATGAGCAGTTCTTC
TRBJ1-5 TRBV12-3/TRBV12-4 . 14 many CASSLPGMGQPQHF TGTGCCAGCAGTTTACCAGGGATGGGTCAGCCCCAGCATTTT
TRBJ1-2 TRBV24-1 . 11 many CATSGIYGYTF TGTGCCACCAGTGGGATCTATGGCTACACCTTC
TRBJ2-1 TRBV7-9 . 15 many CASPGTFGSYNEQFF TGTGCCAGTCCGGGGACTTTCGGCTCCTACAATGAGCAGTTCTTC
TRBJ1-5 TRBV20-1 . 15 few CSARTEIYSNQPQHF TGCAGTGCTAGGACAGAAATCTATAGCAATCAGCCCCAGCATTTT
TRBJ2-7 TRBV14 TRBD2 16 few CASSQWLAGGLHEQYF TGTGCCAGCAGCCAATGGCTAGCGGGAGGCCTGCACGAGCAGTACTTC
TRBJ1-5 TRBV7-8 . 15 many CASSLGSGFNQPQHF TGTGCCAGCAGCTTAGGTTCAGGATTCAATCAGCCCCAGCATTTT
TRBJ2-1 TRBV20-1 TRBD2 20 many CSARDRLGTSGRATYNEQFF TGCAGTGCTAGAGATCGGCTCGGGACTAGCGGGAGGGCCACCTACAATGAGCAGTTCTTC
TRBJ2-2 TRBV5-1 . 14 many CASYGLRKTGELFF TGCGCCAGCTACGGACTAAGGAAGACCGGGGAGCTGTTTTTT
TRBJ2-1 TRBV20-1 . 15 many CSASPGTTSFNEQFF TGCAGTGCTAGCCCCGGGACCACCTCCTTCAATGAGCAGTTCTTC
TRBJ2-6 TRBV24-1 TRBD1 16 many CATSDGGQGAAGVLTF TGTGCCACCAGTGACGGAGGCCAGGGGGCCGCCGGCGTCCTGACTTTC
TRBJ1-1 TRBV7-9 . 14 . CASSSGGMNTEAFF TGTGCCAGCAGCTCGGGGGGAATGAACACTGAAGCTTTCTTT
TRBJ2-3 TRBV5-1 TRBD2 14 many CASSSGTSGIAQYF TGCGCCAGCAGCTCTGGGACTAGCGGTATTGCGCAGTATTTT
TRBJ1-1 TRBV29-1 TRBD1 13 many CSVAWTGGTEAFF TGCAGCGTTGCTTGGACAGGGGGTACTGAAGCTTTCTTT
TRBJ2-7 TRBV9 . 14 many CASSVAFGSYEQYF TGTGCCAGCAGCGTAGCGTTCGGATCCTACGAGCAGTACTTC
TRBJ2-7 TRBV28 . 17 many CASSLTNLGSTTYEQYF TGTGCCAGCAGTTTAACCAATCTGGGGTCGACTACCTACGAGCAGTACTTC
TRBJ1-2 TRBV29-1 TRBD1 13 many CSVFLGQKSGYTF TGCAGCGTTTTCCTGGGACAGAAAAGTGGCTACACCTTC
TRBJ2-2 TRBV9 . 16 many CASSVMSRGAAGELFF TGTGCCAGCAGCGTAATGTCCCGGGGAGCGGCCGGGGAGCTGTTTTTT
TRBJ1-1 TRBV20-1 . 15 many CSARLPTGPNTEAFF TGCAGTGCTAGATTACCCACAGGGCCGAACACTGAAGCTTTCTTT